The 14 T cell receptor beta chains below all came from one sample that was sequenced in a study of T cells in Graves' hyperthyroidism and ophthalmopathy. It was RNA transcripts that yielded the amplified TCR beta CDR3 regions. Carried out on the TCR CDR3, a first-round RT-PCR used the HTBI primer set. TCRdb re-derived calls from the multiplex PCR reads in MiXCR, one entry per CDR3 protein. The repertoire includes a few hundred thousand distinct CDR3 sequences, around 14% of them detected once, and under 7.5% sits in the top ten. Sequenced material: blood. These receptor sequences come from a woman aged 25 to 45 with Graves' hyperthyroidism.

This clonotype was detected only a few times. This sequence joins TRBV27 and TRBJ2-7; D is undetermined. The CDR3 covers 12 residues. Trimming stripped 4 bases from V and 7 bases from J, with 11 bases between. Germline V gene data show CDR1 as MNHEY and CDR2 as SMNVEV (reference sequence). The CDR3 nucleotides are TGTGCCAGCAGTTCGAACGGACGGGAGCAGTACTTC. This translates into CASSSNGREQYF.

In its sample, this clonotype was seen many times. The chain has TRBV7-9 and TRBJ1-2; perhaps TRBD1 as D (5 bases). This CDR3 has 12 amino acids. V was shortened by 8 bases and J by 5 bases, with 12 bases between the two germline ends. CDR1 and CDR2 from the germline V gene are SEHNR and FQNEAQ (reference sequence). The CDR3 loop is CASANPGYGYTF. DNA for the CDR3: TGTGCCAGCGCGAACCCAGGGTATGGCTACACCTTC. The whole variable domain, remainder taken from reference TRBV7-9 and TRBJ1-2, is DTGVSQNPRHKITKRGQNVTFRCDPISEHNRLYWYRQTLGQGPEFLTYFQNEAQLEKSRLLSDRFSAERPKGSFSTLEIQRTEQGDSAMYLCASANPGYGYTFGSGTRLTVV.

This clonotype came up a few times. The chain joins TRBV6-2 or TRBV6-3 to TRBJ2-1; D is undetermined. CDR1 MNHEY and CDR2 SVGEGT come from the germline V gene. CDR3 size: 13 residues. Trimming cost V 1 base and J 5 bases, with 6 bases left between them. The CDR3 coding sequence is TGTGCCAGCAGTTACTGGGGTCACAATGAGCAGTTCTTC. Translation gives CASSYWGHNEQFF.

There are many counts of this clonotype. This chain uses TRBV7-2 with TRBJ2-7; D is possibly TRBD2 (5 bases). Between the trimmed V and J ends, which lost 0 bases and 3 bases, there was a span of 9 bases. The CDR3 has 14 amino acids. Germline V CDR1 and CDR2: SGHTA, FQGNSA. The CDR3 loop is CASSLARADYEQYF. In nucleotides, the CDR3 is TGTGCCAGCAGCTTAGCGCGAGCGGACTACGAGCAGTACTTC.

This clonotype was found many times. The chain couples TRBV7-2 to TRBJ2-2, with a weak D call TRBD2 (5 bases). The ends were cut back, 1 base at V and 4 bases at J, with 13 bases in the middle. The CDR3 contains 16 residues. Germline CDR1 is SGHTA and CDR2 is FQGNSA. The CDR3 spells CASSLVSGFSTGELFF. As DNA, the CDR3 is TGTGCCAGCAGCTTAGTCTCGGGGTTCAGCACCGGGGAGCTGTTTTTT.

Many counts were recorded for this clonotype. The chain combines TRBV18 with TRBJ2-7; D is possibly TRBD1 (6 bases). The CDR3 is 14 residues long. V was pared by 3 bases and J by 5 bases, with 14 bases between. Germline V gene data show CDR1 as KGHSH and CDR2 as LQKENI. The CDR3 coding sequence is TGTGCCAGCTCACCTGCGACAGGTATCGACGAGCAGTACTTC. Translated, it gives CASSPATGIDEQYF.

Only one count was recorded for this clonotype. Given a much more abundant clone one base away, this may be a read error. The chain is built from TRBV20-1 and TRBJ2-1, with 12 nucleotides matching TRBD2. The CDR3 totals 13 residues. Germline-derived CDR1 and CDR2 are DFQATT and SNEGSKA (reference sequence). CDR3 coding DNA: TGCAGTGATCTAGCGGGAGGGAGCAATGTGCAGTTCTTC. It codes for CSDLAGGSNVQFF.

This clonotype was observed at least ten times. V is TRBV7-9 and J is TRBJ2-7, with D uncertain. With 1 base removed from V and 3 bases from J, the gap between germline ends came to 10 bases. In germline, CDR1 is SEHNR, CDR2 FQNEAQ (reference sequence). The CDR3 spans 14 residues. The CDR3 nucleotides read TGTGCCAGCAGCTTAGAGGGAATGGGCTACGAGCAGTACTTC. Translated: CASSLEGMGYEQYF.

The chain is built from TRBV3-1 and TRBJ2-5; D not resolved. V lost 4 bases, J lost 2 bases, and 23 bases lay in between. Germline CDR1 and CDR2: LGHDT and YNNKEL (reference sequence). The CDR3 contains 18 residues. DNA of the CDR3: TGTGCCAGCAGCCTTCGATCGGGTAGATTTTCGTCGCAAGAGACCCAGTACTTC. Its protein is CASSLRSGRFSSQETQYF.

The V call is TRBV20-1, the J call TRBJ2-1, with a tentative D call TRBD2 (6 bases). V was cut by 6 bases and J by 10 bases, with 13 bases left in between. CDR3 size: 11 residues. Per the germline V gene, CDR1 is DFQATT and CDR2 is SNEGSKA (reference sequence). CDR3 sequence reads: CSAPGLPEQFF. CDR3 sequence (DNA): TGCAGTGCACCGGGACTCCCCGAGCAGTTCTTC.

This clonotype was observed a few times. V is TRBV19 and J is TRBJ2-7, with D perhaps matching TRBD2 (6 bases). The CDR3 totals 13 residues. CDR1 is LNHDA and CDR2 is SQIVND in the germline V gene (reference sequence). V was shortened by 5 bases and J by 7 bases, with 15 bases between the two germline ends. Here the CDR3 DNA reads TGTGCCAGTAGTGAGGGACTTGTGGGGGAGCAGTACTTC. It yields the protein CASSEGLVGEQYF.

Ten or more counts support this clonotype. V is TRBV6-2 or TRBV6-3 and J is TRBJ1-1; D uncertain. Germline CDR1 is MNHEY and CDR2 is SVGEGT. Between the trimmed V and J ends, which lost 9 bases and 1 base, there was a span of 12 bases. This CDR3 has 13 residues. CDR3 loop: CARTLAPNTEAFF. CDR3 nucleotide sequence: TGTGCCAGGACGCTGGCCCCGAACACTGAAGCTTTCTTT.

This clonotype was counted at least ten times. This chain joins TRBV6-1 and TRBJ2-7; TRBD2 aligns across 8 bases. Per the germline V gene, CDR1 is MNHNS and CDR2 is SASEGT. V shed 8 bases, J shed 6 bases, and the junction held 6 bases outside the gene matches. CDR3 length: 12 residues. CDR3 loop: CASSAGVAEQYF. The CDR3, as DNA: TGTGCCAGCTCAGCGGGAGTTGCCGAGCAGTACTTC.

This chain links TRBV7-9 with TRBJ1-1; 8 bases are shared with TRBD1. The V gene end was trimmed by 5 bases and the J gene end by 3 bases; junction bases not matched to a gene: 8. This CDR3 has 15 amino acids. In germline, CDR1 is SEHNR, CDR2 FQNEAQ (reference sequence). CDR3 DNA: TGTGCCAGCAGCCCAAGGACAGGGAAGTACACTGAAGCTTTCTTT. Its translation is CASSPRTGKYTEAFF.